A single sample gave rise to the 11 T cell receptor beta chains below, sequenced in a study of patients and donors after allogeneic stem cell transplantation. One entry per CDR3 protein, called by TCRdb with MiXCR from the RT-PCR reads. Found here are over 150,000 distinct CDR3 sequences, approximately 28% of them singletons; the top ten hold 3.2%. The source material was blood, either unsorted or a sorted T cell fraction (not recorded which). Source of these receptors: a human donor who was either an allogeneic HSCT recipient or a stem cell or donor lymphocyte infusion donor (not recorded which). It is not recorded whose cells these are; they may come from a transplant donor.

This rearrangement joins TRBV12-3 or TRBV12-4 to TRBJ2-7, with D maybe TRBD2 (6 bases). The CDR3 length is 14 residues. The V end was cut by 3 bases, the J end by 5 bases, with 14 bases between. CDR3 DNA: TGTGCCAGCAGTTTCGCGGGGAGGTACGACGAGCAGTACTTC. It translates to CASSFAGRYDEQYF.

The V gene is TRBV15, the J gene TRBJ2-3, with 7 bases fitting TRBD1. The V segment lost 5 bases and the J segment 7 bases; nucleotides outside the gene matches: 6. The length of the CDR3 is 13 residues. Per the germline V gene, CDR1 is LNHNV and CDR2 is YYDKDF (reference sequence). CDR3 region: CATSSYRGNTQYF. CDR3 DNA sequence: TGTGCCACCAGCTCCTACAGGGGTAATACGCAGTATTTT.

Many counts were recorded for this clonotype. CDR3 in DNA: TGTGCCAGCAGTTACTCGGGACTGGATAATTCACCCCTCCACTTT. Protein: CASSYSGLDNSPLHF. The chain is built from TRBV6-5 and TRBJ1-6; tentatively, D is TRBD1 (5 bases). V was pared by 0 bases and J by 5 bases, with 8 bases between. This CDR3 is 15 amino acids long. Germline V CDR1 and CDR2: MNHEY, SVGAGI.

The rearrangement links TRBV20-1 to TRBJ2-7; D is possibly TRBD2 (5 bases). Trimming pared 2 bases from V and 1 base from J, leaving 6 bases between. CDR1 and CDR2 (germline): DFQATT, SNEGSKA (reference sequence). The CDR3 has 12 residues. The CDR3 sequence is CSARRRSYEQYF. CDR3 DNA: TGCAGTGCTAGACGGAGGTCCTACGAGCAGTACTTC.

This clonotype turned up a few times. The V and J genes are TRBV4-1 and TRBJ1-6; D is unresolved. The V gene's germline CDR1 is MGHRA and CDR2 YSYEKL. The V and J ends lost 4 bases and 2 bases respectively, with 9 bases between them. The CDR3 has 15 residues. The DNA for the CDR3 is TGCGCCAGCAGCCCACTTCGGCCCTATAATTCACCCCTCCACTTT. Translating gives CASSPLRPYNSPLHF.

The chain has TRBV5-8 and TRBJ2-5; D unresolved. The CDR3 is 11 amino acids. CDR1 and CDR2 (germline): SGHTS, YDEGEE. Trimming removed 4 bases at V and 4 bases at J, with 5 bases between. Written as DNA, the CDR3 is TGTGCCAGCAGCGGGATAGAGACCCAGTACTTC. Its translation: CASSGIETQYF.

The rearrangement joins TRBV29-1 to TRBJ2-3; 11 nucleotides agree with TRBD1. Germline loops: CDR1 SQVTM, CDR2 ANQGSEA. The CDR3 extends over 13 amino acids. Trimming cost V 4 bases and J 4 bases; bases outside gene matches: 1. The CDR3 reads CSVGTGGADTQYF. The CDR3 DNA reads TGCAGCGTTGGGACAGGGGGCGCAGATACGCAGTATTTT.

This rearrangement joins TRBV6-5 to TRBJ2-6, with D hard to call. The germline V gene has CDR1 MNHEY and CDR2 SVGAGI. There are 15 residues in the CDR3. V was cut by 3 bases and J by 0 bases, with 6 bases left in between. The CDR3 nucleotides are TGTGCCAGCAGTTATTCGGGCTCTGGGGCCAACGTCCTGACTTTC. It yields the protein CASSYSGSGANVLTF.

Points on this clonotype: One end of the junction does not line up with germline, which may come from a read error. J is TRBJ2-5 and V is TRBV7-7; D is unresolved. In germline, CDR1 is SSHAT, CDR2 FNYEAQ (reference sequence). The CDR3 loop spans 14 amino acids. The CDR3 region is CASSLGLREETQYF. For the CDR3, the DNA is TGTGCTAGCAGCTTAGGGCTCAGAGAGGAGACCCAGTACTTC.

The rearrangement uses TRBV4-3 and TRBJ2-1; 12 bases are a match to TRBD2. The V gene end was trimmed by 2 bases and the J gene end by 2 bases; junction bases not matched to a gene: 4. Germline V CDR1 and CDR2: LGHNA, YSLEER. The CDR3 runs to 17 residues. CDR3 residues: CASSQSGLAGTYNEQFF. In nucleotides, the CDR3 is TGCGCCAGCAGCCAATCCGGACTAGCGGGAACCTACAATGAGCAGTTCTTC.

This clonotype is a singleton in its sample. The V call is TRBV6-5, the J call TRBJ2-1, with D unresolved. Per germline, CDR1 MNHEY and CDR2 SVGAGI. The CDR3 contains 13 residues. The V gene lost 6 bases and the J gene lost 6 bases, with 12 bases spanning the gap. The CDR3 DNA reads as TGTGCCAGCAGCCTATACGCTTTCAATGAGCAGTTCTTC. Translated, it gives CASSLYAFNEQFF.